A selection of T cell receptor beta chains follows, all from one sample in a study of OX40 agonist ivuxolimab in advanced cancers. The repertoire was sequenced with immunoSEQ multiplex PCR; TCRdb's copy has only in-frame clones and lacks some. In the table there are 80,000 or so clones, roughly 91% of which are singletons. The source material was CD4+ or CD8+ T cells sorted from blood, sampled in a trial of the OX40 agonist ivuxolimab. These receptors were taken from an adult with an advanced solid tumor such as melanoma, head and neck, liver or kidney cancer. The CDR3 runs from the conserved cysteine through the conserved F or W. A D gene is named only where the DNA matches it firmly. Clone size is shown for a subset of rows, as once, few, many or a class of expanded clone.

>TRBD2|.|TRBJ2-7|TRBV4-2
CASSPRTSSYEQYF
TGTGCCAGCAGCCCAAGGACTAGCAGCTACGAGCAGTACTTC
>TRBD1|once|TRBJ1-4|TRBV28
CASSRQGTNEKLFF
TGTGCCAGCAGTAGACAGGGGACGAATGAAAAACTGTTTTTT
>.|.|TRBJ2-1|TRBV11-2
CASSLAPSTRSAKFF
TGTGCCAGCAGCTTAGCCCCCTCGACGCGGTCCGCCAAGTTCTTC
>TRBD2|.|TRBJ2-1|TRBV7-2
CASSTLGTSGRPNEQFF
TGTGCCAGCAGCACGCTTGGGACTAGCGGGAGACCCAATGAGCAGTTCTTC
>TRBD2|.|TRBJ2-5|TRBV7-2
CASSKRLAGGLETQYF
TGTGCCAGCAGCAAAAGACTAGCGGGGGGGCTAGAGACCCAGTACTTC
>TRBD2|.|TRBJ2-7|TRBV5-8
CASSRGLRGRSYEQYF
TGTGCCAGCAGCCGTGGATTGCGCGGGAGATCTTACGAGCAGTACTTC
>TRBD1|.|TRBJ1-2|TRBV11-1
CASSPGTVLGYTF
TGTGCCAGCAGCCCAGGGACAGTTCTTGGCTACACCTTC
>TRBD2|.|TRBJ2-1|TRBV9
CASSVPTPGERDRNEQFF
TGTGCCAGCAGCGTTCCGACCCCGGGGGAGCGGGATAGGAATGAGCAGTTCTTC
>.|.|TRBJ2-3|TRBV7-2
CASSPADWADTQYF
TGTGCCAGCAGCCCAGCGGACTGGGCAGATACGCAGTATTTT
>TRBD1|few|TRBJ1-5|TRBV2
CARGDSSNQPQHF
TGTGCCAGGGGGGACAGTAGCAATCAGCCCCAGCATTTT
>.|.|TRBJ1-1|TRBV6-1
CASRNTEAFF
TGTGCCAGCAGAAACACTGAAGCTTTCTTT
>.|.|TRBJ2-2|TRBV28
CASSLGAWITGELFF
TGTGCCAGCAGTTTGGGCGCCTGGATAACCGGGGAGCTGTTTTTT
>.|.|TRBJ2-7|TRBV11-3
CASSFRYEQYF
TGTGCCAGCAGCTTTCGGTACGAGCAGTACTTC
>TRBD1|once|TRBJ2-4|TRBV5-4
CASSSGQGGNIQYF
TGTGCCAGCAGCTCGGGACAGGGGGGGAACATTCAGTACTTC
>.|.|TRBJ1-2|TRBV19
CATSREANYGYTF
TGTGCCACCTCCCGGGAAGCTAACTATGGCTACACCTTC
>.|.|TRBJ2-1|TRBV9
CASSPALDSSREQFF
TGTGCCAGCAGTCCTGCATTGGACTCGTCGCGTGAGCAGTTCTTC
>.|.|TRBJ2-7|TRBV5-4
CASSFGTSGTYEQYF
TGTGCCAGCAGCTTTGGCACCTCTGGAACCTACGAGCAGTACTTC
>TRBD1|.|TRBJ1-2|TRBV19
CASSQQGVDGYTF
TGTGCCAGTAGCCAACAGGGGGTGGATGGCTACACCTTC
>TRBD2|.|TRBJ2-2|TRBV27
CASSFQLAGPGELFF
TGTGCCAGCAGTTTTCAACTAGCGGGTCCCGGGGAGCTGTTTTTT